These 4 T cell receptor beta chains came from one sample sequenced in a study of CD8+ T cells in alopecia areata. Investigators isolated RNA and reverse transcribed it into cDNA to act as the sequencing template. Assay used: immunoSEQ multiplex PCR; TCRdb lists only in-frame clones, some missing. Here the sample spans approximately 100,000 clones, almost 60% being singletons. As for treatment: oral pan-JAK inhibitor, 5-10 mg twice daily. Sequenced here: CD8+ T cells sorted from blood, sampled between weeks 55 and 65, from a patient treated with tofacitinib. The receptors come from a human donor with alopecia areata.

This clone has a count of ten or more. The rearrangement uses TRBV5-1 and TRBJ2-5; D is perhaps TRBD1 (6 bases). V was pared by 3 bases and J by 2 bases, with 17 bases between. The CDR3 contains 16 residues. Germline V gene sequence: CDR1 SGHRS, CDR2 YFSETQ. CDR3 in amino acids: CASSSYYLDSQETQYF. The CDR3 DNA sequence: TGCGCCAGCAGCTCCTATTATCTGGACAGTCAAGAGACCCAGTACTTC.

The chain combines TRBV7-9 with TRBJ1-1, with 7 bases fitting TRBD1. The CDR3 extends over 15 amino acids. Germline CDR1 is SEHNR and CDR2 is FQNEAQ (reference sequence). J was trimmed by 6 bases and V by 4 bases; bases with no gene match: 11. Written as DNA, the CDR3 is TGTGCCAGCAGCTCTAATGAGGGGGCTAGATCTGAAGCTTTCTTT. It encodes CASSSNEGARSEAFF.

The sample holds a few counts of this clone. The chain has TRBV4-1 and TRBJ1-5; D gene ambiguous. V lost 4 bases, J lost 5 bases, and 9 bases lay in between. CDR1 and CDR2 from the germline V gene are MGHRA and YSYEKL. This CDR3 is built from 13 residues. The CDR3 nucleotides are TGCGCCAGCAGCCCCAGTGGGGATCAGCCCCAGCATTTT. As protein: CASSPSGDQPQHF.

Ten or more counts support this clone. The J gene is TRBJ2-2, the V gene TRBV10-3, with TRBD1 matching over 7 bases. Germline CDR1 reads ENHRY; CDR2 reads SYGVKD. V shed 8 bases, J shed 0 bases, and the junction held 3 bases outside the gene matches. There are 14 residues in the CDR3. The CDR3 sequence is CAIGGQSNTGELFF. As DNA, the CDR3 is TGTGCCATCGGGGGACAGTCGAACACCGGGGAGCTGTTTTTT.